This TCR beta chain was retrieved from a study of blood T cell repertoires in COVID-19. Background on the study: The United States, Italy and Spain supplied acute and convalescent COVID-19 samples. T cells, B-cell-depleted T cells, or PBMCs provided the cDNA or gDNA that served as material.

In the original processing: Estimation of nucleated cell counts was performed using reference gene primer amplification. The table came from immunoSEQ multiplex PCR; TCRdb's copy has only in-frame clones and leaves some out. That table gives V, J and clone size, and the DNA gave D and trimming. The sample contains more than 150,000 clones, more than 65% of which appear only once. This sequence was found in a woman of 80 years or more with acute or convalescent COVID-19. What was sequenced was peripheral blood.

This CDR3 reads CASSPHRRQLMNTEAFF. The CDR3 DNA follows: TGTGCCAGCAGTCCCCACCGTAGACAGTTAATGAACACTGAAGCTTTCTTT. The rearrangement joins TRBV6-6 to TRBJ1-1; TRBD1 might be the D (5 bases). The CDR3 is 17 amino acids. Germline V gene lookup returns CDR1 MNHNY and CDR2 SVGAGI (reference sequence). V was pared by 5 bases and J by 0 bases, with 19 bases between.